This passage covers 26 T cell receptor beta chains from one sample sequenced in a study of regulatory T cells in long-lasting Graves disease. Time point here: newly diagnosed GD, antithyroid drugs for less than 3 months. Scientists built the TCR library using RNA that was extracted from PBMCs. Arm-PCR with iRepertoire HTBI primers amplified the CDR3 regions for these TCR beta libraries. MiXCR, run by TCRdb on the multiplex PCR reads, gives a single entry per CDR3 protein. This sample has 250,000 to 400,000 distinct CDR3 sequences; about 18% occur once, and the top ten carry 35% to 45%. The source material was peripheral blood mononuclear cells (PBMCs), sampled at new diagnosis, from a patient treated with antithyroid drugs. Receptors originate from a female donor with Graves disease.

This clonotype was detected many times. The chain has TRBV11-2 and TRBJ2-7, with 8 bases identical to TRBD1. The germline V gene has CDR1 SGHAT and CDR2 FQNNGV. With V trimmed by 4 bases and J by 3 bases, 14 bases remained unmatched. The CDR3 is made up of 17 amino acids. Written as DNA, the CDR3 is TGTGCCAGCAGCTCGCACTTACAGGGGGTCTCAGGCTACGAGCAGTACTTC. Its protein is CASSSHLQGVSGYEQYF.

The chain joins TRBV11-1 to TRBJ2-1; 8 positions agree with TRBD1. J was trimmed by 8 bases and V by 4 bases; bases with no gene match: 7. This CDR3 has 14 residues. Germline V lookup: CDR1 SGHAT, CDR2 FQDESV (reference sequence). The CDR3 protein is CASSSDRGEDEQFF. CDR3 bases: TGTGCCAGCAGCTCCGACAGGGGTGAGGATGAGCAGTTCTTC.

This clonotype was seen at least ten times. This chain connects TRBV19 to TRBJ1-6; no definite D call. The CDR3 runs to 14 residues. CDR1 is LNHDA, CDR2 SQIVND, per germline (reference sequence). V lost 3 bases, J lost 10 bases, and 13 bases lay in between. The CDR3 DNA reads as TGTGCCAGTAGTATGTTCTCTGCTGGGTCACCCCTCCACTTT. It yields the protein CASSMFSAGSPLHF. Filled out from reference TRBV19 and TRBJ1-6, the complete variable domain reads DGGITQSPKYLFRKEGQNVTLSCEQNLNHDAMYWYRQDPGQGLRLIYYSQIVNDFQKGDIAEGYSVSREKKESFPLTVTSAQKNPTAFYLCASSMFSAGSPLHFGNGTRLTVT.

The rearrangement joins TRBV12-3 or TRBV12-4 to TRBJ2-1; 8 nucleotides agree with TRBD2. J was trimmed by 4 bases and V by 1 base; bases with no gene match: 6. The CDR3 has 16 residues. The CDR3 DNA sequence: TGTGCCAGCAGTTTAGTTGGGACTAGACCTTACAATGAGCAGTTCTTC. Translated, it gives CASSLVGTRPYNEQFF.

Note on this clonotype: A read error likely explains this, since a far larger clone differs by one base. The CDR3 is CASSLDGDTEAFF. CDR3 DNA: TGTGCCAGCAGCTTAGACGGGGACACTGAAGCTTTCTTT. The chain couples TRBV7-3 to TRBJ1-1; D remains unclear. V shed 2 bases and J shed 3 bases, with 7 bases lying between them. Germline-derived CDR1 and CDR2 are SGHTA and FQGTGA. The CDR3 runs to 13 residues.

The genes are TRBV6-5 and TRBJ1-3; perhaps TRBD1 as D (5 bases). V shed 0 bases and J shed 4 bases, with 13 bases lying between them. The CDR3 spans 16 residues. Germline V gives CDR1 MNHEY, CDR2 SVGAGI. The CDR3 DNA follows: TGTGCCAGCAGTTACTCGATAAGGACAAGAGGAAACACCATATATTTT. Translating gives CASSYSIRTRGNTIYF.

This clonotype was counted between two and nine times. The CDR3, as DNA: TGTGCCAGCAGCGTTGGGCCAGCGGCTAATGAGCAGTTCTTC. It is translated as CASSVGPAANEQFF. This chain links TRBV9 with TRBJ2-1, with D possibly TRBD2 on 5 matching bases. Germline V gene sequence: CDR1 SGDLS, CDR2 YYNGEE. The CDR3 spans 14 residues. Trimming removed 2 bases at V and 7 bases at J, with 13 bases between.

The gene calls are TRBV28 and TRBJ2-1, with 10 bases lining up with TRBD1. V trimming: 5 bases; J trimming: 7 bases; junction bases outside the gene matches: 8. The CDR3 consists of 15 residues. From germline, CDR1 is MDHEN and CDR2 SYDVKM. This CDR3 reads CASSLGTGAGNEQFF. The DNA for the CDR3 is TGTGCCAGCAGTCTCGGGACAGGGGCGGGAAATGAGCAGTTCTTC.

This chain links TRBV12-3 or TRBV12-4 with TRBJ2-3; TRBD1 matches 7 bases. V was clipped by 5 bases and J by 4 bases; unmatched bases: 6. The CDR3 runs to 14 residues. The CDR3 loop reads CASSKRGGADTQYF. In nucleotides, the CDR3 is TGTGCCAGCAGTAAACGAGGGGGCGCAGATACGCAGTATTTT.

Ten or more counts support this clonotype. This rearrangement joins TRBV11-2 to TRBJ2-7; 7 bases match TRBD1. Losses at the gene ends were 6 bases for V and 3 bases for J; bases not matched to a gene: 5. CDR3 length: 13 residues. Germline assignment: CDR1 SGHAT and CDR2 FQNNGV. The CDR3 sequence: CASSLHRGYEQYF. The CDR3, as DNA: TGTGCCAGCAGTCTCCACAGGGGCTACGAGCAGTACTTC. The complete variable domain, with remaining parts taken from reference TRBV11-2 and TRBJ2-7, reads EAGVAQSPRYKIIEKRQSVAFWCNPISGHATLYWYQQILGQGPKLLIQFQNNGVVDDSQLPKDRFSAERLKGVDSTLKIQPAKLEDSAVYLCASSLHRGYEQYFGPGTRLTVT.

The chain carries TRBV13 and TRBJ2-1, with a possible D match to TRBD2 (6 bases). The CDR3 is 13 residues long. The V gene's germline CDR1 is PRHDT and CDR2 FYEKMQ (reference sequence). Trimming took off 11 bases at V and 2 bases at J, with 13 bases between the two ends. The CDR3 is CACRWEAYNEQFF. DNA of the CDR3: TGTGCCTGCCGGTGGGAGGCCTACAATGAGCAGTTCTTC.

The CDR3 coding sequence is TGTGCCAGCAGCCTCCACAGGGGGACGGGCACTGAAGCTTTCTTT. Translation: CASSLHRGTGTEAFF. The chain has TRBV14 and TRBJ1-1; 8 bases map to TRBD1. The CDR3 length is 15 residues. With V trimmed by 4 bases and J by 4 bases, 8 bases remained unmatched. CDR1 is SGHDN, CDR2 FVKESK, per germline.

This clonotype was counted many times. The V gene is TRBV27, the J gene TRBJ2-7; weak D call: TRBD1 (6 bases). This CDR3 is 13 amino acids long. CDR1 and CDR2 (germline): MNHEY, SMNVEV (reference sequence). V dropped 8 bases and J dropped 4 bases, with 15 bases sitting between them. The CDR3 sequence: CASARAQGYEQYF. The CDR3 bases are TGTGCCAGCGCCCGGGCACAGGGTTACGAGCAGTACTTC.

Only a few counts were recorded for this clonotype. The gene calls are TRBV14 and TRBJ1-1; 10 bases align to TRBD1. Per the germline V gene, CDR1 is SGHDN and CDR2 is FVKESK. J gave up 5 bases and V 5 bases, and 8 bases lay outside the gene matches. CDR3 length equals 15 residues. The CDR3 protein is CASSSGTGALTEAFF. CDR3 nucleotides: TGTGCCAGCAGCTCTGGGACAGGGGCGTTAACTGAAGCTTTCTTT.

This clonotype was seen repeatedly, ten times or more. This chain uses TRBV2 with TRBJ1-4, with a tentative D call TRBD1 (5 bases). Looked up from germline, CDR1 is SNHLY and CDR2 is FYNNEI. The CDR3 sequence is 15 residues long. Trimming left V 7 bases short and J 6 bases short, with 18 bases between. The CDR3: CASNTRKGRDEKLFF. The DNA for the CDR3 is TGTGCCAGCAACACTCGGAAGGGGCGGGATGAAAAACTGTTTTTT.

The table lists this clonotype with many counts. V gene TRBV18 combines with J gene TRBJ1-1; TRBD1 aligns across 8 bases. V gave up 1 base and J gave up 8 bases; unmatched junction bases: 3. The CDR3 spans 13 residues. Germline V gene data show CDR1 as KGHSH and CDR2 as LQKENI. The CDR3 bases are TGTGCCAGCTCACCACGGAGACAGGGGGAAGCTTTCTTT. The encoded protein is CASSPRRQGEAFF.

There are a few counts of this clonotype. V and J are TRBV15 and TRBJ2-4; D could derive from TRBD1 or TRBD2 (5 bases each). From germline, CDR1 is LNHNV and CDR2 YYDKDF (reference sequence). This CDR3 has 20 residues. V gave up 5 bases and J gave up 3 bases, with 29 bases separating them. Here the CDR3 DNA reads TGTGCCACCAGCGAACCGTTCGAGGGGATAGAGGGATTAGTCAAAAACATTCAGTACTTC. Its protein product is CATSEPFEGIEGLVKNIQYF.

In the case of this clonotype: Since a much larger clone is just one base distant, this may be a read error. The CDR3 sequence is CASSHRANYVYTF. The CDR3 nucleotides read TGTGCCAGCAGCCACAGGGCTAACTATGTCTACACCTTC. The V gene is TRBV11-2, the J gene TRBJ1-2; D is possibly TRBD1 (6 bases). The CDR3 extends over 13 amino acids. Germline CDR1 and CDR2: SGHAT and FQNNGV.

This clonotype was detected many times. V usage is TRBV20-1 and J usage is TRBJ2-5; D is unclear. Per germline, CDR1 DFQATT and CDR2 SNEGSKA (reference sequence). The CDR3 has 12 residues. Trimming took 5 bases from V and 5 from J, leaving 12 bases between them. In DNA, the CDR3 is TGCAGTGCTCCGGCAGCATCTGAGACCCAGTACTTC. This sequence encodes CSAPAASETQYF.

This clonotype has at least ten counts. V and J are TRBV6-1 and TRBJ1-6, with 9 bases that match TRBD1. After removal of 4 bases from V and 0 bases from J, the junction contained 10 bases not matched to a gene. This CDR3 contains 19 residues. Looked up from germline, CDR1 is MNHNS and CDR2 is SASEGT. The CDR3 DNA follows: TGTGCCAGCAGTGCTTCAGGACAGGGGATGTTCTCCTATAATTCACCCCTCCACTTT. Protein sequence: CASSASGQGMFSYNSPLHF.

Regarding this clonotype: This is likely an artifact of a read error, given a far larger clone one base away. The chain employs TRBV10-3 and TRBJ2-1; perhaps TRBD2 as D (5 bases). The CDR3 is 13 residues long. CDR1 and CDR2 (germline): ENHRY, SYGVKD. V dropped 7 bases and J dropped 13 bases, with 20 bases sitting between them. This CDR3 reads CAINGGSDETQFF. The DNA of the CDR3 is TGTGCCATCAACGGTGGGAGTGACGAGACCCAGTTCTTC.

Many counts were recorded for this clonotype. The CDR3 reads CASSLSLNKGVGYGYTF. The DNA for the CDR3 is TGTGCCAGCAGCTTATCTCTCAACAAGGGGGTCGGCTATGGCTACACCTTC. The chain links TRBV11-2 to TRBJ1-2; tentative D call: TRBD1 (6 bases). CDR1 is SGHAT, CDR2 FQNNGV, per germline. This CDR3 is 17 amino acids long. Trimming took 2 bases from V and 4 from J, leaving 20 bases between them.

In its sample, this clonotype was seen many times. The chain carries TRBV4-1 and TRBJ2-2; weak D call: TRBD2 (6 bases). Trimming took off 6 bases at V and 4 bases at J, with 15 bases between the two ends. The CDR3 totals 15 residues. Germline lookup yields CDR1 MGHRA and CDR2 YSYEKL. In DNA, the CDR3 is TGCGCCAGCAGAAGAATAGCGGAAGGCACCGGGGAGCTGTTTTTT. Translated: CASRRIAEGTGELFF.

The genes are TRBV9 and TRBJ1-1; no definite D call. Germline V lookup: CDR1 SGDLS, CDR2 YYNGEE. With 0 bases removed from V and 5 bases from J, the gap between germline ends came to 11 bases. This CDR3 comprises 14 residues. CDR3 nucleotide sequence: TGTGCCAGCAGCGTAGATCCCCTTAGTACTGAAGCTTTCTTT. It is translated as CASSVDPLSTEAFF.

Ten or more counts support this clonotype. The chain links TRBV27 to TRBJ2-7, with 8 bases fitting TRBD1. This CDR3 is 15 amino acids long. The germline V gene has CDR1 MNHEY and CDR2 SMNVEV (reference sequence). V was clipped by 5 bases and J by 4 bases; unmatched bases: 10. In nucleotides, the CDR3 is TGTGCCAGCAGTAGCTTTGGGACAGGATTGTACGAGCAGTACTTC. This codes for CASSSFGTGLYEQYF.

V gene TRBV3-1 combines with J gene TRBJ2-2; 8 bases map to TRBD2. CDR1 is LGHDT and CDR2 is YNNKEL in the germline V gene (reference sequence). V lost 2 bases and J lost 4; bases outside the gene matches: 6. CDR3 length: 16 residues. The CDR3 DNA reads TGTGCCAGCAGCCAACTACTAGCGGAGATCACCGGGGAGCTGTTTTTT. As protein: CASSQLLAEITGELFF.